The clone carrying this T cell receptor (beta chain) was observed once. The sample originates from a study of shared clonotypes between healthy human individuals. Several immunoSEQ 96-well plates shared each subset's DNA, each plate a replicate. Method: immunoSEQ multiplex PCR; TCRdb's copy keeps in-frame clones and lacks some. The table lists around 2.5 million clones, over 85% of them singletons. Germline V gene sequence: CDR1 MDHEN, CDR2 SYDVKM. The V and J ends lost 8 bases and 7 bases, in that order; junction bases with no gene match: 2. There are 12 residues in the CDR3. Among the donors, all were Caucasian adults who lived in Nashville, Tennessee. CD4+ cells were split into CD45RA+ naive and CD45RA-negative memory subsets.

V usage is TRBV28 and J usage is TRBJ2-3; 11 nucleotides match TRBD2. This clonotype originated in a man in his late teens or twenties in good health. Some clones in this sample may be carry-over from other donors' samples. The specimen was naive CD4+ T cells from PBMCs. The subset: CD45RA+ positively selected. CDR3 sequence reads: CASSSGRNTQYF. In nucleotides, the CDR3 is TGTGCCAGCTCTAGCGGGAGGAATACGCAGTATTTT. The variable domain in full, with the rest retrieved from reference TRBV28 and TRBJ2-3, is DVKVTQSSRYLVKRTGEKVFLECVQDMDHENMFWYRQDPGLGLRLIYFSYDVKMKEKGDIPEGYSVSREKKERFSLILESASTNQTSMYLCASSSGRNTQYFGPGTRLTVL.